Reported below is one TCR beta chain. Its antigen is unknown. The junction departs from the called germline gene at one end, perhaps through a read error. The table came from immunoSEQ multiplex PCR; TCRdb's copy has only in-frame clones and leaves some out. The sample shows roughly 190,000 clones, about 89% of them seen only once. Separation from the approximately 660-subject first cohort characterized the roughly 120-subject validation cohort, to which the donors belonged. This record belongs to a study of cytomegalovirus exposure and HLA in healthy donors. Study-level findings and limits: For most TCR sequences rarity was the rule, although some public TCRs occurred in many donors. Reports described diagnosis of cytomegalovirus status by the classifier as highly specific and sensitive.

The CDR3 runs 13 residues. Germline values: CDR1 SSHAT, CDR2 FNYEAQ (reference sequence). The chain couples TRBV7-7 to TRBJ2-2, with D uncertain. The specimen was PBMCs. The TCR was taken from a man under 40 in good health and CMV-seropositive. The CDR3 sequence: CASSLGRTGELFF. As DNA, the CDR3 is TGTGCTAGCAGCCTAGGTCGCACCGGGGAGCTGTTTTTT.